This TCR beta chain was documented in a study of T cell changes during pregnancy in multiple sclerosis. The table came from immunoSEQ multiplex PCR; TCRdb's copy has only in-frame clones and leaves some out. The profile covers 20,000 or so clones, with just over 90% appearing a single time and approximately 0.68% taken by the ten largest. The CDR3 is 13 amino acids. Trimming removed 5 bases from V and 2 bases from J, with 7 bases in between. CDR1 and CDR2 (germline): LNHDA, SQIVND (reference sequence). This chain connects TRBV19 to TRBJ1-5; D remains ambiguous. The source material was CD4+ T cells from peripheral blood mononuclear cells, sampled after pregnancy. The source is a female donor in good health, enrolled as a control in a pregnancy study. The CDR3 DNA is TGTGCCAGTAGTCTAACCGGCAATCAGCCCCAGCATTTT. Translated: CASSLTGNQPQHF.